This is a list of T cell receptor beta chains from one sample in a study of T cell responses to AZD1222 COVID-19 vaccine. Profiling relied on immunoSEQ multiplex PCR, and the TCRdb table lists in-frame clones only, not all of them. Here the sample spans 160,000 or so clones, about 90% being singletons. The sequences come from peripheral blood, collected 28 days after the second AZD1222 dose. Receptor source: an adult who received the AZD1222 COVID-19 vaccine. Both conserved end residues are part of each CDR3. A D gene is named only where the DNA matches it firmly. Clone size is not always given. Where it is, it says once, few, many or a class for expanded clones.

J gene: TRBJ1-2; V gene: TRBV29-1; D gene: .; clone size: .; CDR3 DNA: TGCAGCGTTGCGGGGAATGGCTACACCTTC; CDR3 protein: CSVAGNGYTF
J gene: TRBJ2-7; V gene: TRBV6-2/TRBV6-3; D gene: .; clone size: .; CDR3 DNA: TGTGCCAGCAGTTACAAGTCAGGGGCGTACTACGAGCAGTACTTC; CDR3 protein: CASSYKSGAYYEQYF
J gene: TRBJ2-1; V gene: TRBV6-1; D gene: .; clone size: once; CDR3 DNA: TGTGCCAGCAGTGAAGCGTGGGTCTCTTACAATGAGCAGTTCTTC; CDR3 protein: CASSEAWVSYNEQFF
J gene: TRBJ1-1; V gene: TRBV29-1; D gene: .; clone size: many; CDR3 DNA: TGCAGCGTGCAGGAGGGGAGCACTGAAGCTTTCTTT; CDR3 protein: CSVQEGSTEAFF
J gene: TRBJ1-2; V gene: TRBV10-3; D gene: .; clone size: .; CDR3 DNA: TGTGCCATCAGTGAGACGGGAGCTAACTATGGCTACACCTTC; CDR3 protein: CAISETGANYGYTF
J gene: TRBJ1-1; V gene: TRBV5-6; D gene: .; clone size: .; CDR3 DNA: TGTGCCAGCAGCAGTGGGTTTATTGGGAACACTGAAGCTTTCTTT; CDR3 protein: CASSSGFIGNTEAFF
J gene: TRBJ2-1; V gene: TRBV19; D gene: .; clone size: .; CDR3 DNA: TGTGCCAGTAGTGCCATTATCGAACGAATCTACAATGAGCAGTTCTTC; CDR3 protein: CASSAIIERIYNEQFF
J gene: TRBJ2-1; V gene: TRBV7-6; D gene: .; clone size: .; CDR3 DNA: TGTGCCAGCAGCCCCGGGAACTCAAGGGGGTACAATGAGCAGTTCTTC; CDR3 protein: CASSPGNSRGYNEQFF
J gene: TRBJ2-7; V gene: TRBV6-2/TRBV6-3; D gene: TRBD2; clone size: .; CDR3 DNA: TGTGCCAGCAGCCCGCAAGTACGGTTAGGGACTAGCGAAACGGACGAGCAGTACTTC; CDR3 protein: CASSPQVRLGTSETDEQYF
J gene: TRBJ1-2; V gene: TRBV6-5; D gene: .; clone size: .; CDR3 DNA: TGTGCCAGCAGTTTGGGACTTGGGGGCTACACCTTC; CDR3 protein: CASSLGLGGYTF
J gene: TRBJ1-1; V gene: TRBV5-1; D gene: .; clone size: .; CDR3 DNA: TGCGCCAGCAGCTCCCAGTCGGGGGCCTACACTGAAGCTTTCTTT; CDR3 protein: CASSSQSGAYTEAFF
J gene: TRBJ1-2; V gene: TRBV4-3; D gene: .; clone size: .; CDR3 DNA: TGCGCCAGCAGCGAGGCGTGGATGGGGGCGAACTATGGCTACACCTTC; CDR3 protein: CASSEAWMGANYGYTF
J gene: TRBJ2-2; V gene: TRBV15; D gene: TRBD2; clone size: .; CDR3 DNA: TGTGCCACCAGCAGAGGTACTAGCGGGAGTGGGAACACCGGGGAGCTGTTTTTT; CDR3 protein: CATSRGTSGSGNTGELFF
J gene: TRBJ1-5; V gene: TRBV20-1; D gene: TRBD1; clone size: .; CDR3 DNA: TGCAGTGCTAGTTCTGGACAGGGGGCTCGGAGCAATCAGCCCCAGCATTTT; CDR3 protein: CSASSGQGARSNQPQHF
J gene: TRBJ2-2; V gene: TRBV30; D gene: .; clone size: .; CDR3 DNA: TGTGCCTGGGGGTTCCGCCGGGTCGCGAACACCGGGGAGCTGTTTTTT; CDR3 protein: CAWGFRRVANTGELFF
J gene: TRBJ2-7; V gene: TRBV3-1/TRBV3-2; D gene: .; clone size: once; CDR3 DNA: TGTGCCAGCAGCCCGCCATACGACAGCGCTCCGAAGTTC; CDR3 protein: CASSPPYDSAPKF
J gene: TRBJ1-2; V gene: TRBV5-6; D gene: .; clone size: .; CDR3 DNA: TGTGCCAGCAGCTTGGAGGGGAACTATGGCTACACCTTC; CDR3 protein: CASSLEGNYGYTF
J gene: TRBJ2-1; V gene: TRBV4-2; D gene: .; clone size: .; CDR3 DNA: TGTGCCAGCAGCCAAGAGGAGTTCGCCGGAGCAGGGTCCTACAATGAGCAGTTCTTC; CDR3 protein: CASSQEEFAGAGSYNEQFF
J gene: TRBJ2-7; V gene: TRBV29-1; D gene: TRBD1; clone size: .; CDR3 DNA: TGCAGCGTCTCTGGACAGGGCTACGAGCAGTACTTC; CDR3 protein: CSVSGQGYEQYF
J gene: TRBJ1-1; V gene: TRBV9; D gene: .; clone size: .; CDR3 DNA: TGTGCCAGCAGCGTCGGGCAGGGGAAGGGGAACACTGAAGCTTTCTTT; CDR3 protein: CASSVGQGKGNTEAFF
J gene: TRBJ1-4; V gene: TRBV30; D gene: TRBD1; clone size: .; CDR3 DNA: TGTGCCTGGAGAAGAACGTCGACAGGGCAAAGTGAACATGAAAAACTGTTTTTT; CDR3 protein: CAWRRTSTGQSEHEKLFF
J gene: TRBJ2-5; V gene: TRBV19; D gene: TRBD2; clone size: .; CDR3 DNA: TGTGCCAGGATTGGGGGCGGGAGGAGTGAGACCCAGTACTTC; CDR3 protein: CARIGGGRSETQYF
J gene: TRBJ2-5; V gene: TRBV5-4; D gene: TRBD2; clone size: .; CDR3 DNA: TGTGCCAGCAGCTTCGGCCTAGCGGGAGGACGGGGTGAGACCCAGTACTTC; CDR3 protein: CASSFGLAGGRGETQYF
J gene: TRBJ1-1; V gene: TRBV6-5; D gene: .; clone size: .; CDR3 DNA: TGTGCCACCTCAAGAGGGGGTGATACTGAAGCTTTCTTT; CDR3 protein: CATSRGGDTEAFF
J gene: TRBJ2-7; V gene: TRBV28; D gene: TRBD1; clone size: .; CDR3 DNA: TGTGCCAGCAGTTCCCCGGGACAGGGAGGGGACGAGCAGTACTTC; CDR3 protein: CASSSPGQGGDEQYF
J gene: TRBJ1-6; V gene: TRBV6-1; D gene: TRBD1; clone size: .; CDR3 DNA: TGTGCCAGCAGTGAAGCGGGGAGGGGGCAGGGGTCACCCCTCCACTTT; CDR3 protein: CASSEAGRGQGSPLHF
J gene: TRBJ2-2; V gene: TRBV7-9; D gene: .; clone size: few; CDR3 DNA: TGTGCCAGCAGCTTAAGTGTTGGGCTAAATCCCGGGGAGCTGTTTTTT; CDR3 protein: CASSLSVGLNPGELFF
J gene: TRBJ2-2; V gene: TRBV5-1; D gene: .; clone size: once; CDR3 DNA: TGCGCCAGCAGCTTGCGGGAGAACACCGGGGAGCTGTTTTTT; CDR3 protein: CASSLRENTGELFF
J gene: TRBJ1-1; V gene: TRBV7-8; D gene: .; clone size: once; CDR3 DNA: TGTGCCAGCAAGTTTCATTTTGATGGGGGGAACACTGAAGCTTTCTTT; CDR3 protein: CASKFHFDGGNTEAFF
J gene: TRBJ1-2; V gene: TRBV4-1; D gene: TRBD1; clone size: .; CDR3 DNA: TGCGCCAGCAGCCAAGATACGCCATCCCCCGGGACAGGCTACTATGGCTACACCTTC; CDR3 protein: CASSQDTPSPGTGYYGYTF
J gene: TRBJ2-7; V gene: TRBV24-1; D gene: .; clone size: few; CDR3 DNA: TGTGCCACCAGCGCGATTGGGGCCGACGAGCAGTACTTC; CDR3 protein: CATSAIGADEQYF
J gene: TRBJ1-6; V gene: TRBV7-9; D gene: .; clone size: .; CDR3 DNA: TGTGCCAGCAGCTTAGGCCCAGGAAATTCACCCCTCCACTTT; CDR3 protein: CASSLGPGNSPLHF
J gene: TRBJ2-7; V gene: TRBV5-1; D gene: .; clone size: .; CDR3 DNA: TGCGCCAGCAGCTTGGGGGGCGGGACCCCCTACGAGCAGTACTTC; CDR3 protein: CASSLGGGTPYEQYF
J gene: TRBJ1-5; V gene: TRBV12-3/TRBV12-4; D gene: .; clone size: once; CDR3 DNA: TGTGCCAGCAGACCGGGAAGCAATCAGCCCCAGCATTTT; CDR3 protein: CASRPGSNQPQHF
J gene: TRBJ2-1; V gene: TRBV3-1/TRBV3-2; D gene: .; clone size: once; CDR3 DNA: TGTGCCAGCAGCCAAGAGGCGATAGTTAATGAGCAGTTCTTC; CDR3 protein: CASSQEAIVNEQFF
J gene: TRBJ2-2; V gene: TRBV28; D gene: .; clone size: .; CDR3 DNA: TGTGCCAGCAGTCTCGGACAGTGGGAGAACGCCGGGGAGCTGTTTTTT; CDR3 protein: CASSLGQWENAGELFF
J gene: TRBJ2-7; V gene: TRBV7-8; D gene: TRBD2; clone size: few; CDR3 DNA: TGTGCCAGCAGCAGGGGACTAGCTGTCTACGAGCAGTACTTC; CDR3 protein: CASSRGLAVYEQYF
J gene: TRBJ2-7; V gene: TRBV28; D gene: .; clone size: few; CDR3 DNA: TGTGCCAGCAGTCTCCCCACGGGACAAGGGTTCTACGAGCAGTACTTC; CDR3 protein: CASSLPTGQGFYEQYF
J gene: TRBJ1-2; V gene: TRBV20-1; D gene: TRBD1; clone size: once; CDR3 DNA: TGCAGCCCGACAGGGGGCCGTGGCTACACCTTC; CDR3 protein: CSPTGGRGYTF
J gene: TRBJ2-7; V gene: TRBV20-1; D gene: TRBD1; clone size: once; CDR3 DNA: TGCAGTGCTAGTACAGGGGTCTACGAGCAGTACTTC; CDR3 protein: CSASTGVYEQYF
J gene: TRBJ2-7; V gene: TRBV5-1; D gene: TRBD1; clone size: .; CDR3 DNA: TGCGCCAGCAGCTTGGGAGGGACAGGGCCCTACGAGCAGTACTTC; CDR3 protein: CASSLGGTGPYEQYF
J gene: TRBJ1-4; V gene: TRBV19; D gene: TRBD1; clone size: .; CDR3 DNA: TGTGCCAGTAGTATGGGACAGACCTACGATGAAAAACTGTTTTTT; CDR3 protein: CASSMGQTYDEKLFF
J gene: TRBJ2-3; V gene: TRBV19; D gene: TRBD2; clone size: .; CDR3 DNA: TGTGCCAGTAGTGCCAATCTACGGGCGGGAGCTGATACGCAGTATTTT; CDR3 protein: CASSANLRAGADTQYF
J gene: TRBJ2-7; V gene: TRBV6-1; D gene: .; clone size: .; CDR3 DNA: TGTGCCAGCAGGGAAGACAGGCCCCCCTACGAGCAGTACTTC; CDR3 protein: CASREDRPPYEQYF
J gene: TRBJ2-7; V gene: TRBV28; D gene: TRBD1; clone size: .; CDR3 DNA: TGTGCCAGCAGACAGGGACAGACCTACGAGCAGTACTTC; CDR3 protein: CASRQGQTYEQYF
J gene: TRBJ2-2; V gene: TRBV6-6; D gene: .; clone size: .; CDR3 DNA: TGTGCCAGCAGTTACCTGGACACCGGGGAGCTGTTTTTT; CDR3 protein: CASSYLDTGELFF
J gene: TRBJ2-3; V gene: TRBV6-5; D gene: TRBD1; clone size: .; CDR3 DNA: TGTGCCAGCAGTTCACAGGGGAGAACAGATACGCAGTATTTT; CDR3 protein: CASSSQGRTDTQYF
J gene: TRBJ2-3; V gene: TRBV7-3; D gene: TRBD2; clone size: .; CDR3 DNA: TGTGCCAGCAGTCGTGGACTAGCGGCAGATACGCAGTATTTT; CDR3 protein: CASSRGLAADTQYF
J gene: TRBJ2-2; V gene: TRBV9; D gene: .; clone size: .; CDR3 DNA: TGTGCCAGCAGCGTACAGACGGACGGTTTCCGGGAGCTGTTTTTT; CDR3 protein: CASSVQTDGFRELFF
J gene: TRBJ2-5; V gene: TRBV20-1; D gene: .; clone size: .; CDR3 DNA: TGCAGTGCTAGTCCAAGCCAAGAGACCCAGTACTTC; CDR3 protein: CSASPSQETQYF
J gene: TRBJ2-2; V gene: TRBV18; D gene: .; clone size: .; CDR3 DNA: TGTGCCAGCTCATCCAGCATCCCTGGCAACACCGGGGAGCTGTTTTTT; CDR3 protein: CASSSSIPGNTGELFF
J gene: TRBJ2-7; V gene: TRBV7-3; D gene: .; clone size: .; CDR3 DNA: TGTGCCAGCAGCGCCGCCTCGACTGGGATTCAGTACTTC; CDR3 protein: CASSAASTGIQYF
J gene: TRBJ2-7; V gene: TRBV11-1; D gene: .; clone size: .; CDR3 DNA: TGTGCCAGCAGCCTAGGGGGGCCGAACGAGCAGTACTTC; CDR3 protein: CASSLGGPNEQYF
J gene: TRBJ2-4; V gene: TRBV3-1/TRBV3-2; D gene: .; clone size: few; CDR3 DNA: TGTGCCAGCAGCCAAGATTTCGGGAACCGGGTCATTCAGTACTTC; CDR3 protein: CASSQDFGNRVIQYF
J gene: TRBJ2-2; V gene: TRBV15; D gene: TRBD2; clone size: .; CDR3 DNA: TGTGCCACCAGCAGAGATCGGGGGCGCTTCCTAGCGGGAGAAGCTCAAGGGACCGGGGAGCTGTTTTTT; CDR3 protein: CATSRDRGRFLAGEAQGTGELFF
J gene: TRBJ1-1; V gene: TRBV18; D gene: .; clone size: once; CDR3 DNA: TGTGCCAGCTCACCACTTTTGGGGGGCAGGAGCACTGAAGCTTTCTTT; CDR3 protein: CASSPLLGGRSTEAFF